Below, 23 T cell receptor beta chains from the same sample are listed, as sequenced in a study of beta chain features in type 1 diabetes. Study-level findings and limits: TCRB CDR3s from Type 1 diabetes patients were moderately but significantly shorter in all four CD4+ subsets.

These receptors' targets are unknown. TCRB transcripts that were expressed got sequenced, as all of the isolated RNA had been reverse transcribed. TCRdb's copy holds only in-frame clones and misses some; the assay was immunoSEQ multiplex PCR. Of tens of thousands of clones in the sample, over 40% were seen once. Sequenced material: Tregs from blood. These receptors came from a man aged 25-45 years with type 1 diabetes.

In its sample, this clone was seen a few times. The chain recombines TRBV5-4 with TRBJ2-1, with TRBD2 identical over 11 bases. J lost 3 bases, V lost 4 bases, and 9 bases had no gene match. Germline values: CDR1 SGHNT, CDR2 YYREEE (reference sequence). This CDR3 is 17 amino acids long. The CDR3 DNA reads TGTGCCAGCAGCCTCTCCCCTAGCGGGGGGTACTACAATGAGCAGTTCTTC. It specifies CASSLSPSGGYYNEQFF.

This clone has only a few counts. The rearrangement links TRBV4-2 to TRBJ2-3, with 11 bases that match TRBD2. V shed 4 bases, J shed 0 bases, and the junction held 15 bases outside the gene matches. From germline, CDR1 is LGHNA and CDR2 YNFKEQ. The CDR3 extends over 20 amino acids. CDR3 sequence: CASSPLGTSGRVPSTDTQYF. The DNA for the CDR3 is TGTGCCAGCAGCCCATTAGGGACTAGCGGAAGAGTCCCTAGCACAGATACGCAGTATTTT.

This chain uses TRBV11-3 with TRBJ2-7; weak D call: TRBD2 (5 bases). There are 13 residues in the CDR3. V was pared by 5 bases and J by 3 bases, with 11 bases between. CDR1 SGHNT and CDR2 YENEEA come from the germline V gene. CDR3 sequence reads: CASSTYSGYEQYF. CDR3 nucleotide sequence: TGTGCCAGCAGCACCTACAGCGGCTACGAGCAGTACTTC. The entire variable domain, with the rest obtained from reference TRBV11-3 and TRBJ2-7, is as follows: EAGVVQSPRYKIIEKKQPVAFWCNPISGHNTLYWYLQNLGQGPELLIRYENEEAVDDSQLPKDRFSAERLKGVDSTLKIQPAELGDSAVYLCASSTYSGYEQYFGPGTRLTVT.

The CDR3 reads CASRGTANEKLFF. CDR3 bases: TGTGCCAGCAGGGGGACAGCTAATGAAAAACTGTTTTTT. V is TRBV6-5 and J is TRBJ1-4; 7 bases fit TRBD1. Germline values: CDR1 MNHEY, CDR2 SVGAGI. The CDR3 consists of 13 residues. V shed 6 bases and J 3 bases; nucleotides not matched to a gene: 1.

The CDR3 loop reads CASSQNLVAGVSTEAFF. Written as DNA, the CDR3 is TGCGCCAGCAGCCAAAACCTAGTGGCAGGGGTGAGCACTGAAGCTTTCTTT. The chain recombines TRBV4-1 with TRBJ1-1, with D perhaps matching TRBD1 (6 bases). Trimming cost V 2 bases and J 4 bases, with 20 bases left between them. This CDR3 comprises 17 residues. Looked up from germline, CDR1 is MGHRA and CDR2 is YSYEKL.

The rearrangement joins TRBV7-9 to TRBJ2-6; 8 bases agree with TRBD1. CDR1 is SEHNR, CDR2 FQNEAQ, per germline (reference sequence). V trimming: 3 bases; J trimming: 3 bases; junction bases outside the gene matches: 4. The CDR3 extends over 16 amino acids. CDR3 region: CASSFRGRGGANVLTF. Written as DNA, the CDR3 is TGTGCCAGCAGCTTCAGGGGGCGAGGTGGGGCCAACGTCCTGACTTTC.

The gene calls are TRBV5-8 and TRBJ2-3; D is unclear. Trimming cost V 0 bases and J 0 bases, with 14 bases left between them. The CDR3 is 17 amino acids. Germline CDR1 is SGHTS and CDR2 is YDEGEE. The DNA of the CDR3 is TGTGCCAGCAGCTTGGCCGCCCTGGCGACAAGCACAGATACGCAGTATTTT. Protein product: CASSLAALATSTDTQYF.

CDR3 protein: CASSAAGSSYNEQFF. The CDR3 nucleotides read TGTGCCAGCAGCGCCGCCGGGTCCTCCTACAATGAGCAGTTCTTC. J is TRBJ2-1 and V is TRBV7-9; D is uncertain. Germline loops: CDR1 SEHNR, CDR2 FQNEAQ (reference sequence). Trimming took off 5 bases at V and 0 bases at J, with 11 bases between the two ends. This CDR3 is built from 15 residues.

The genes are TRBV27 and TRBJ1-2; the D gene is possibly TRBD1 (6 bases). The germline V gene encodes CDR1 MNHEY and CDR2 SMNVEV (reference sequence). This CDR3 spans 17 amino acids. V was clipped by 1 base and J by 4 bases, with 19 bases between them. The CDR3 here is CASSLWGPGHSGYGYTF. The CDR3 DNA reads as TGTGCCAGCAGTTTATGGGGGCCGGGACACTCCGGCTATGGCTACACCTTC.

The CDR3 region has the DNA TGTGCCAGCAGGCCCCGCTTGTTCGGCACCATATATTTT. Amino acid sequence: CASRPRLFGTIYF. This rearrangement joins TRBV28 to TRBJ1-3, with no clear D. The V gene lost 6 bases and the J gene lost 9 bases, with 15 bases spanning the gap. This CDR3 has 13 amino acids. CDR1 is MDHEN and CDR2 is SYDVKM in the germline V gene.

The CDR3 loop reads CASSSYRDRGGLRRSGNTIYF. The DNA for the CDR3 is TGTGCCAGCAGTTCTTACCGGGACAGGGGCGGTTTACGACGCTCTGGAAACACCATATATTTT. The V call is TRBV28, the J call TRBJ1-3; 10 nucleotides match TRBD1. Losses at the gene ends were 4 bases for V and 0 bases for J; bases not matched to a gene: 18. The CDR3 spans 21 residues. Germline assignment: CDR1 MDHEN and CDR2 SYDVKM.

V and J are TRBV5-4 and TRBJ2-1; 10 bases fit TRBD2. Losses at the gene ends were 2 bases for V and 7 bases for J; bases not matched to a gene: 6. The CDR3 has 15 amino acids. CDR1 SGHNT and CDR2 YYREEE come from the germline V gene (reference sequence). The CDR3 region is CASSLAGGGVNEQFF. The CDR3 coding sequence is TGTGCCAGCAGCTTAGCGGGAGGGGGGGTGAATGAGCAGTTCTTC.

This chain links TRBV7-2 with TRBJ2-7; D possibly corresponds to TRBD2 (6 bases). Germline CDR1 SGHTA, CDR2 FQGNSA. Trimming took 2 bases from V and 3 from J, leaving 11 bases between them. This CDR3 has 14 amino acids. This CDR3 is CASSLMGGNYEQYF. The CDR3 DNA follows: TGTGCCAGCAGCTTAATGGGGGGAAACTACGAGCAGTACTTC.

V and J are TRBV6-1 and TRBJ2-7; 7 bases agree with TRBD2. Germline lookup yields CDR1 MNHNS and CDR2 SASEGT. The CDR3 length is 14 residues. After removal of 4 bases from V and 1 base from J, the junction contained 4 bases not matched to a gene. The CDR3 DNA sequence: TGTGCCAGCAGTGGAGATAGCGGGTCCTACGAGCAGTACTTC. As protein: CASSGDSGSYEQYF.

The rearrangement links TRBV6-1 to TRBJ2-5; TRBD2 is a possible D gene (6 bases). The DNA end is more similar to TRBJ2-7, so the J call may be wrong. Germline values: CDR1 MNHNS, CDR2 SASEGT. The CDR3 contains 14 residues. The CDR3, as DNA: TGTGCCAGCAGTGATCAGGGCGGGGCCTACGAGCAGTACTTC. This translates into CASSDQGGAYEQYF.

The chain uses TRBV2 and TRBJ2-5; possible D gene TRBD1, 5 bases. V gave up 2 bases and J gave up 2 bases, with 12 bases separating them. CDR1 is SNHLY and CDR2 is FYNNEI in the germline V gene. This CDR3 region has 15 residues. Written as DNA, the CDR3 is TGTGCCAGCAGTGAAATAGGGGTTGGACAAGAGACCCAGTACTTC. It specifies CASSEIGVGQETQYF.

The chain links TRBV7-9 to TRBJ2-7; D is perhaps TRBD1 (6 bases). The V and J ends lost 6 bases and 2 bases respectively, with 14 bases between them. CDR3 length: 14 residues. Germline CDR1 and CDR2: SEHNR and FQNEAQ (reference sequence). CDR3 nucleotide sequence: TGTGCCAGCAGTTTGACAGGCGAAACCTACGAGCAGTACTTC. Translated: CASSLTGETYEQYF.

The rearrangement links TRBV6-5 to TRBJ1-1; 7 bases fit TRBD1. J lost 1 base, V lost 2 bases, and 7 bases had no gene match. CDR3 length: 16 residues. CDR1 and CDR2 from the germline V gene are MNHEY and SVGAGI. The CDR3 reads CASSYRQGTANTEAFF. The CDR3 DNA sequence: TGTGCCAGCAGTTACCGGCAGGGGACAGCGAACACTGAAGCTTTCTTT.

The chain recombines TRBV10-3 with TRBJ1-5; D remains unclear. The CDR3 loop spans 15 amino acids. Trimming removed 0 bases from V and 8 bases from J, with 14 bases in between. Germline V gene data show CDR1 as ENHRY and CDR2 as SYGVKD. The CDR3 loop is CAISESREWTEPQHF. The CDR3 nucleotides are TGTGCCATCAGTGAGTCCCGGGAATGGACGGAGCCCCAGCATTTT.

In this sample, this clone turned up a few times. V usage is TRBV7-2 and J usage is TRBJ2-5; possibly TRBD2 for D (5 bases). The length of the CDR3 is 14 residues. Deletions cut 0 bases from V and 11 bases from J, with 16 bases between. Germline V lookup: CDR1 SGHTA, CDR2 FQGNSA. This CDR3 reads CASSLAGASSVQYF. CDR3 in DNA: TGTGCCAGCAGCTTAGCGGGAGCCTCTTCGGTGCAGTACTTC.

CDR3 sequence reads: CASSIKQGASNYGYTF. In DNA form, the CDR3 reads TGTGCCAGCAGTATAAAACAGGGGGCATCTAACTATGGCTACACCTTC. This sequence joins TRBV27 and TRBJ1-2; 9 nucleotides agree with TRBD1. The trim removed 5 bases at V and 0 bases at J, leaving 7 bases unmatched. The CDR3 has 16 amino acids. The V gene's germline CDR1 is MNHEY and CDR2 SMNVEV (reference sequence).

V and J are TRBV5-1 and TRBJ1-1; 7 positions agree with TRBD1. Per the germline V gene, CDR1 is SGHRS and CDR2 is YFSETQ. Trimming removed 4 bases from V and 7 bases from J; junction bases left unmatched: 7. This CDR3 spans 13 amino acids. CDR3 protein: CASSPGRDSEAFF. CDR3 coding DNA: TGCGCCAGCAGCCCGGGACGGGACAGTGAAGCTTTCTTT.

CDR3 loop: CASSRAGWETQYF. DNA of the CDR3: TGTGCCAGCAGTCGCGCGGGATGGGAGACCCAGTACTTC. V usage is TRBV25-1 and J usage is TRBJ2-5; TRBD2 might be the D (6 bases). Trimming pared 5 bases from V and 5 bases from J, leaving 12 bases between. In germline, CDR1 is MGHDK, CDR2 SYGVNS. The CDR3 sequence is 13 residues long.